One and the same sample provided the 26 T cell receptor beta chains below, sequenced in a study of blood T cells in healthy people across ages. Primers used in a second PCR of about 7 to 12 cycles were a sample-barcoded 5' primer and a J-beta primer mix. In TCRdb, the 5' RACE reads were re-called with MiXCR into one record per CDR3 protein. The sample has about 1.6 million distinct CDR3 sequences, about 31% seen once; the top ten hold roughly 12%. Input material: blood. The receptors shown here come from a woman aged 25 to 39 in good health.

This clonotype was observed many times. CDR3 coding DNA: TGCGCCAGCAGCCCCCTAGCGGGGGGCTCCAATGAGCAGTTCTTC. Translated: CASSPLAGGSNEQFF. The V gene is TRBV4-1, the J gene TRBJ2-1; 11 bases align to TRBD2. Per germline, CDR1 MGHRA and CDR2 YSYEKL. J gave up 6 bases and V 4 bases, and 5 bases lay outside the gene matches. This CDR3 region has 15 residues.

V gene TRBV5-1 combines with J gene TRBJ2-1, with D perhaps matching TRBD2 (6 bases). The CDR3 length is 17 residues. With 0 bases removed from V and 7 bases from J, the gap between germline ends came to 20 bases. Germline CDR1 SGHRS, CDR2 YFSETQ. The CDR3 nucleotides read TGCGCCAGCAGCTTGGCCCCCTATGGGGGGTTAGGGAATGAGCAGTTCTTC. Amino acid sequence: CASSLAPYGGLGNEQFF.

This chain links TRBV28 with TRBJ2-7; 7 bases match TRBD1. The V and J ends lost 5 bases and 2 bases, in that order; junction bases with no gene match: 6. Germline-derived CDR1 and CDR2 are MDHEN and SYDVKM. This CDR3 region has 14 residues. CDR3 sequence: CASSRQGNTYEQYF. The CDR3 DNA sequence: TGTGCCAGCAGTCGACAGGGTAACACCTACGAGCAGTACTTC.

The CDR3 DNA reads TGTGCCAGCAGTGAGTTTTTGGGGGGCAATCAGCCCCAGCATTTT. Amino acid sequence: CASSEFLGGNQPQHF. The V gene is TRBV6-1, the J gene TRBJ1-5, with D tentatively TRBD1 (5 bases). Germline-derived CDR1 and CDR2 are MNHNS and SASEGT. CDR3 length: 15 residues. V lost 3 bases, J lost 2 bases, and 11 bases lay in between.

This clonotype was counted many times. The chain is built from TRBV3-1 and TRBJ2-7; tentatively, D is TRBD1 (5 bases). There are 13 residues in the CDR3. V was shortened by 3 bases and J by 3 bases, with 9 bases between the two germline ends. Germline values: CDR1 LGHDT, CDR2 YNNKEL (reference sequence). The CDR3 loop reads CASSHGRGYEQYF. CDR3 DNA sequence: TGTGCCAGCAGCCACGGAAGGGGCTACGAGCAGTACTTC.

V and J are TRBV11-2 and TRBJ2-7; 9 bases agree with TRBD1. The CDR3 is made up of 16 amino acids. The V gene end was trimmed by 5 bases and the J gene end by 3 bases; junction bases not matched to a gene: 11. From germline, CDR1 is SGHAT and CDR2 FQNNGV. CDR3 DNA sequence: TGTGCCAGCAGCCGCGGGACAGGGAAAGGGGACTACGAGCAGTACTTC. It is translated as CASSRGTGKGDYEQYF.

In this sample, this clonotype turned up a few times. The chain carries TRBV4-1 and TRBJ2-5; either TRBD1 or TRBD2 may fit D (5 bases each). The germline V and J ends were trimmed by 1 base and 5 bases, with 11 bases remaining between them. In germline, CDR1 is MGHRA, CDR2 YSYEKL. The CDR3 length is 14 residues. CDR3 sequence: CASSQVGVGETQYF. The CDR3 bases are TGCGCCAGCAGCCAAGTGGGGGTTGGTGAGACCCAGTACTTC.

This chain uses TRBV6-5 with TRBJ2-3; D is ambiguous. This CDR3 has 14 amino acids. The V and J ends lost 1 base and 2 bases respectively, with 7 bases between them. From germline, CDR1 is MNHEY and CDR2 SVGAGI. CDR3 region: CASSYYSATDTQYF. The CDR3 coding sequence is TGTGCCAGCAGTTACTATTCAGCCACAGATACGCAGTATTTT.

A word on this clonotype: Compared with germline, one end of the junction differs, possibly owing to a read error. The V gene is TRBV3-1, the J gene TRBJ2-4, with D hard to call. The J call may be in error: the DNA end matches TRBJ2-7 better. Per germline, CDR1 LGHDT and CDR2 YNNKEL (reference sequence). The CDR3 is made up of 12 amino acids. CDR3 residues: CTSSREGYEQYF. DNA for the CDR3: TGTACCAGCAGCCGAGAAGGTTACGAGCAGTACTTC.

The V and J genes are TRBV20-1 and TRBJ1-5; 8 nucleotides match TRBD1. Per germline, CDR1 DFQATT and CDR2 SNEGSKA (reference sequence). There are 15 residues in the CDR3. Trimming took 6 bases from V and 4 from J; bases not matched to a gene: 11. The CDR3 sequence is CSANARGLLNQPQHF. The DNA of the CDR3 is TGCAGTGCAAACGCCAGGGGGCTTTTAAATCAGCCCCAGCATTTT.

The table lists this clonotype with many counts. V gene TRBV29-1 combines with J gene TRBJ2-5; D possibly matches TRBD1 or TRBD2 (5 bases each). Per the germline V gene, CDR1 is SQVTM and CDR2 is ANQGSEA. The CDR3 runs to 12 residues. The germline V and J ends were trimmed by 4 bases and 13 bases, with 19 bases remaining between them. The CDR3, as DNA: TGCAGCGTTGGGGAACTCCGGGGCCCGTTGTACTTC. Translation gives CSVGELRGPLYF.

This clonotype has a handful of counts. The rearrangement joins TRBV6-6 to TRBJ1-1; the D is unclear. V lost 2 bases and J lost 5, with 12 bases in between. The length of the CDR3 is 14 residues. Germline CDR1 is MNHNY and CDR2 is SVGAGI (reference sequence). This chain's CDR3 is CASSYNSFSTEAFF. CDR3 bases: TGTGCCAGCAGTTACAACAGCTTTAGTACTGAAGCTTTCTTT.

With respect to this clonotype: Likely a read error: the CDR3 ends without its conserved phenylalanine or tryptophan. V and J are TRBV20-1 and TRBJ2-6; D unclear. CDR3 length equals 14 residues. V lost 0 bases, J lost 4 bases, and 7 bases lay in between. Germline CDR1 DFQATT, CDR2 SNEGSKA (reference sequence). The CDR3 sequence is CSARDTAGANVLTY. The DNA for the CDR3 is TGCAGTGCTAGAGATACGGCGGGGGCCAACGTCCTGACTTAC.

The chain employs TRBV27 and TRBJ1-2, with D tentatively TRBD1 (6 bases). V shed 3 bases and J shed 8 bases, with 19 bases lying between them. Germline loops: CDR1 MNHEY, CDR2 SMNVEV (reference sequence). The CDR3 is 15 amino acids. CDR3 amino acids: CASSFHDRPQKGYTF. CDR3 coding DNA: TGTGCCAGCAGTTTCCATGACAGGCCCCAGAAGGGCTACACCTTC.

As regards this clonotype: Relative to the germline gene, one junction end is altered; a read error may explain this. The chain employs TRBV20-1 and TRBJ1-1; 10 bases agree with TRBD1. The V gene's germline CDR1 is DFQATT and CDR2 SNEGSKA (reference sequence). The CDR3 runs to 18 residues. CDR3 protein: CSAPPSIDRGLMNTETFF. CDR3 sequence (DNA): TGCAGTGCTCCTCCTTCAATCGACAGGGGGCTTATGAACACTGAAACTTTCTTT.

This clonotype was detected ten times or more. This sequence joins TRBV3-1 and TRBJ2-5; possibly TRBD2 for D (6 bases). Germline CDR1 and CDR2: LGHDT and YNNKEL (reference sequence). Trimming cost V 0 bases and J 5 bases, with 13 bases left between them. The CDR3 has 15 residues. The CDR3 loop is CASSQDRVGGETQYF. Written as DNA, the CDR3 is TGTGCCAGCAGCCAAGATCGCGTGGGGGGTGAGACCCAGTACTTC.

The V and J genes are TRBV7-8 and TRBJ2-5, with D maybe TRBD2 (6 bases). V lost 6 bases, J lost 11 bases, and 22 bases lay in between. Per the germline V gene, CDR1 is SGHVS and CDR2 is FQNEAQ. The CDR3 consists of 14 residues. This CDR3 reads CASRMLMREDEQYF. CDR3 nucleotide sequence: TGTGCCAGCAGGATGTTGATGAGGGAGGATGAGCAGTACTTC.

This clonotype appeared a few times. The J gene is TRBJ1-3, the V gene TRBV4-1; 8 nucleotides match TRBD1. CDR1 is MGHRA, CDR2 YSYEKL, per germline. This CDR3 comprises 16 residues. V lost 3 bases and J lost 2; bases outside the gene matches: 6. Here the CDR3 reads CASSHLPTGAGNTIYF. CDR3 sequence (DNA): TGCGCCAGCAGCCACCTCCCGACAGGGGCTGGAAACACCATATATTTT.

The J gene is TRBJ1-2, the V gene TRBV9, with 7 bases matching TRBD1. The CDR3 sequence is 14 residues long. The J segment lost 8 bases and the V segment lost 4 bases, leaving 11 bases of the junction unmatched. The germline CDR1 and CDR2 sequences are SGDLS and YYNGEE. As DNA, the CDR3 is TGTGCCAGCAGCAACGCAGACAGGGCGGAGGGCTACACCTTC. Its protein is CASSNADRAEGYTF.

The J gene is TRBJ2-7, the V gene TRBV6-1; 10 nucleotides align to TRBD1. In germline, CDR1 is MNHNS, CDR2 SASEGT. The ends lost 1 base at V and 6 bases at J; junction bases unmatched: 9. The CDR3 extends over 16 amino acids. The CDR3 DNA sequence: TGTGCCAGCAGTGAAGAAGTTAGACAGGGGGCGACCGAGCAGTACTTC. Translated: CASSEEVRQGATEQYF.

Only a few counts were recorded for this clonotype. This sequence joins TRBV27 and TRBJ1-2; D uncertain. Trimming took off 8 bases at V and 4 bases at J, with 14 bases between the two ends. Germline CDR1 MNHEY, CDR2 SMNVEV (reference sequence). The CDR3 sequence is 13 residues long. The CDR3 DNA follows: TGTGCCAGCGGGAAACAGTACGGCTATGGCTACACCTTC. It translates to CASGKQYGYGYTF.

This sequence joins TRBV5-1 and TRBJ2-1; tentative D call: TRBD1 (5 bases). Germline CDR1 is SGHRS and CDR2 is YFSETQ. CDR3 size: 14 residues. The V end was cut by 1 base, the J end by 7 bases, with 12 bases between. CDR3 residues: CASSLSGAENEQFF. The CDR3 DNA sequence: TGCGCCAGCAGCTTGAGTGGGGCAGAAAATGAGCAGTTCTTC.

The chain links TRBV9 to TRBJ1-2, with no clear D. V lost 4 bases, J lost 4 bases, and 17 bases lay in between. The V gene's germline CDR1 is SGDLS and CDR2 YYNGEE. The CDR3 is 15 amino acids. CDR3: CASSPDQTFGYGYTF. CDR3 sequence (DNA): TGTGCCAGCAGCCCTGACCAGACCTTCGGCTATGGCTACACCTTC.

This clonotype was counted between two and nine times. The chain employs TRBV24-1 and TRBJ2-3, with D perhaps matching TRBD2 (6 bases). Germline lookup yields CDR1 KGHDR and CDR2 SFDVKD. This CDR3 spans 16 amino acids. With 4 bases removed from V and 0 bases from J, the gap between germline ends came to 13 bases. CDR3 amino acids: CATSDQPGDSTDTQYF. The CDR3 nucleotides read TGTGCCACCAGTGACCAGCCGGGGGATAGCACAGATACGCAGTATTTT.

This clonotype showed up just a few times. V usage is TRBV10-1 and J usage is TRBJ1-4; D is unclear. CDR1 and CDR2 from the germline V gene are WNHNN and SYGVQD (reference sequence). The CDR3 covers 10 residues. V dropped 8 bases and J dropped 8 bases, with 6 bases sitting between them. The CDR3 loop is CASLIEKLFF. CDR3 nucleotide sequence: TGCGCCAGCTTAATCGAAAAACTGTTTTTT.

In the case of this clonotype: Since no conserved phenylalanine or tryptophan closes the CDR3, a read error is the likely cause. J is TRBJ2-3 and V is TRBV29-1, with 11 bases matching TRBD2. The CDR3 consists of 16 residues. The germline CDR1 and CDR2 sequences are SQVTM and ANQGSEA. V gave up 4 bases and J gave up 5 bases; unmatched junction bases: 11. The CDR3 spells CSVVLAGVRGIDTQYL. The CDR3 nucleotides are TGCAGCGTTGTACTAGCGGGAGTAAGGGGCATAGATACGCAGTATCTT.